This entry lists 10 T cell receptor beta chains sequenced from one sample in a study of PD-1 blockade in classical Hodgkin lymphoma. TCRdb's copy holds only in-frame clones and misses some; the assay was immunoSEQ multiplex PCR. Seen here are 29,000 or so clones, roughly 70% observed once, and the top ten hold over 12%. Exposure to brentuximab vedotin varied, and each patient had relapsed following autologous stem cell transplantation. Sample: peripheral blood mononuclear cells (PBMCs), taken before the second cycle of nivolumab. These receptors all stem from a human donor with classical Hodgkin lymphoma.

This clone was detected a few times. V gene TRBV9 combines with J gene TRBJ1-3; maybe TRBD1 (5 bases). Trimming removed 4 bases at V and 3 bases at J, with 17 bases between. Germline CDR1 reads SGDLS; CDR2 reads YYNGEE. This CDR3 comprises 16 residues. The CDR3 sequence is CASSTTLGGNGNTIYF. Written as DNA, the CDR3 is TGTGCCAGCAGCACAACCCTGGGGGGGAATGGAAACACCATATATTTT.

This clone was detected once. The V and J genes are TRBV5-6 and TRBJ2-5; 11 bases are a match to TRBD2. Trimming removed 1 base from V and 5 bases from J; junction bases left unmatched: 4. The CDR3 contains 15 residues. The V gene's germline CDR1 is SGHDT and CDR2 YYEEEE. CDR3 residues: CASSLTSGGGETQYF. In DNA form, the CDR3 reads TGTGCCAGCAGCTTGACTAGCGGGGGTGGGGAGACCCAGTACTTC.

This CDR3 reads CASSIRDGGTQYF. CDR3 nucleotides: TGTGCCAGTAGTATCAGGGATGGTGGTACGCAGTATTTT. This sequence joins TRBV19 and TRBJ2-3; weak D call: TRBD1 (5 bases). The CDR3 is made up of 13 amino acids. The V and J ends lost 3 bases and 8 bases respectively, with 12 bases between them. The V gene's germline CDR1 is LNHDA and CDR2 SQIVND (reference sequence). The complete variable domain, with remaining parts taken from reference TRBV19 and TRBJ2-3, reads DGGITQSPKYLFRKEGQNVTLSCEQNLNHDAMYWYRQDPGQGLRLIYYSQIVNDFQKGDIAEGYSVSREKKESFPLTVTSAQKNPTAFYLCASSIRDGGTQYFGPGTRLTVL.

Remarks on this clone: A much more abundant neighbour one base away suggests this may be a read error. The identical CDR3 is also encoded by other nucleotide sequences in the sample. V gene TRBV19 combines with J gene TRBJ2-3, with 13 bases lining up with TRBD2. Germline V gene data show CDR1 as LNHDA and CDR2 as SQIVND (reference sequence). The CDR3 totals 15 residues. Trimming took 8 bases from V and 4 from J; bases not matched to a gene: 6. The CDR3 nucleotides are TGTGCCAGTCGAACTAGCGGGGGGGCCCCAGATACGCAGTATTTT. Amino acids: CASRTSGGAPDTQYF.

This clone appeared a single time. This chain uses TRBV7-6 with TRBJ1-1, with 7 bases matching TRBD1. From germline, CDR1 is SGHVS and CDR2 FNYEAQ. The CDR3 consists of 14 residues. V gave up 0 bases and J gave up 2 bases; unmatched junction bases: 0. The CDR3 loop is CASSLAGGNTEAFF. The CDR3 DNA reads TGTGCCAGCAGCTTAGCAGGGGGCAACACTGAAGCTTTCTTT. The full variable domain, its missing parts supplied by reference TRBV7-6 and TRBJ1-1, is GAGVSQSPRYKVTKRGQDVALRCDPISGHVSLYWYRQALGQGPEFLTYFNYEAQQDKSGLPNDRFSAERPEGSISTLTIQRTEQRDSAMYRCASSLAGGNTEAFFGQGTRLTVV.

The rearrangement joins TRBV10-2 to TRBJ1-5, with D unclear. This CDR3 is built from 15 residues. Trimming took off 5 bases at V and 2 bases at J, with 13 bases between the two ends. Germline V gene sequence: CDR1 WSHSY, CDR2 SAAADI. The CDR3 nucleotides are TGCGCCAGCAGTTCCACGAGGTGGGGCAATCAGCCCCAGCATTTT. Protein sequence: CASSSTRWGNQPQHF.

The rearrangement uses TRBV28 and TRBJ1-2; D may be TRBD1 (5 bases). CDR3 size: 12 residues. V lost 4 bases to trimming and J lost 4 bases, with 7 bases between them. Germline lookup yields CDR1 MDHEN and CDR2 SYDVKM. The CDR3 here is CASSWGGYGYTF. The CDR3 nucleotides read TGTGCCAGCAGTTGGGGCGGCTATGGCTACACCTTC.

The chain joins TRBV2 to TRBJ1-1; a possible D gene is TRBD1 (5 bases). The CDR3 runs to 13 residues. Germline CDR1 is SNHLY and CDR2 is FYNNEI. CDR3 region: CAEHRGKNTEAFF. CDR3 sequence (DNA): TGTGCTGAACACCGGGGGAAAAACACTGAAGCTTTCTTT.

The V call is TRBV7-9, the J call TRBJ1-6; no clear D. The CDR3 loop spans 13 amino acids. Trimming took off 4 bases at V and 9 bases at J, with 10 bases between the two ends. Germline CDR1 SEHNR, CDR2 FQNEAQ (reference sequence). CDR3 sequence reads: CASSSPTVSPLHF. CDR3 coding DNA: TGTGCCAGCAGCTCACCCACGGTTTCACCCCTCCACTTT.

This chain joins TRBV6-5 and TRBJ1-2, with D perhaps matching TRBD1 (5 bases). Germline lookup yields CDR1 MNHEY and CDR2 SVGAGI. The V end was cut by 5 bases, the J end by 2 bases, with 12 bases between. CDR3 size: 14 residues. The CDR3 sequence is CASSPRGRNYGYTF. CDR3 coding DNA: TGTGCCAGCAGTCCAAGGGGACGCAACTATGGCTACACCTTC.